A single count supports the clone carrying this T cell receptor beta chain. Clones were read by immunoSEQ multiplex PCR, and TCRdb kept only the in-frame ones, dropping some. The sample has about 180,000 clones, less than 90% seen once. This record belongs to a study of blood T cell repertoires in COVID-19. Trimming took off 0 bases at V and 5 bases at J, with 12 bases between the two ends. CDR1 is SGHRS and CDR2 is YFSETQ in the germline V gene. CDR3 length: 15 amino acids. The specimen was peripheral blood. The chain links TRBV5-1 to TRBJ2-1, with D perhaps TRBD2 (7 bases). The TCR sequence derives from a man aged 18 to 30 with active or convalescent COVID-19. CDR3 region: CASSLAEGGHNEQFF. The CDR3 DNA sequence: TGCGCCAGCAGCTTGGCCGAGGGGGGGCACAATGAGCAGTTCTTC.